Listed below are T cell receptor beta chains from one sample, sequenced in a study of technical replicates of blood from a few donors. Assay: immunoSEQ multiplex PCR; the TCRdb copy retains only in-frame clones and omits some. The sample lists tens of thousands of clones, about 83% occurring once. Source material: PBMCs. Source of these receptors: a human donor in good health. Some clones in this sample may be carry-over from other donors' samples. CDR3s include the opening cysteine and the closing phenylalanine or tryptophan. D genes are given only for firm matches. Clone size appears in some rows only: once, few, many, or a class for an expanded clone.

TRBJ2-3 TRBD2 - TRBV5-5 TGTGCCAGCAGCTTGTTGTCGGGTCGGGGGGGTGATACGCAGTATTTT CASSLLSGRGGDTQYF
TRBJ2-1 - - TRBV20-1 TGCAGTGCTAGTACTTACAATGAGCAGTTCTTC CSASTYNEQFF
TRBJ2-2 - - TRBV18 TGTGCCAGCTCACCATTTAGTGTCACCCCCACCGGGGAGCTGTTTTTT CASSPFSVTPTGELFF
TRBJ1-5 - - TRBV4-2 TGTGCCAGCAGCCAAGCGGTCAGGGGCAATCAGCCCCAGCATTTT CASSQAVRGNQPQHF
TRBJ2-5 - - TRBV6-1 TGTGCCAGCAGTGAAGAGGCAGGGGTAGGGCAAGAGACCCAGTACTTC CASSEEAGVGQETQYF
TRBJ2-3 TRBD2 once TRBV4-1 TGCGCCAGCAGCCTCGGCCCGGGACTAGCGGGGGGCACAGATACGCAGTATTTT CASSLGPGLAGGTDTQYF
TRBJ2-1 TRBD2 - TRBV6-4 TGTGCCAGCAGTGAGAGCGGGGGGGCCGGGGATGAGCAGTTCTTC CASSESGGAGDEQFF
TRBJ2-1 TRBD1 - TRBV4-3 TGCGCCAGCAGCGAACAGGGGGCGACCCACAATGAGCAGTTCTTC CASSEQGATHNEQFF
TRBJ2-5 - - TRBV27 TGTGCCAGCAGCGGGGGTACGGGGAAGACCCAGTACTTC CASSGGTGKTQYF
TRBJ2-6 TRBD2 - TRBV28 TGTGCCAGCAGTTTGGAAAGCGGGGTCTCTGGGGCCAACGTCCTGACTTTC CASSLESGVSGANVLTF
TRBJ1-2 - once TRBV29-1 TGCAGCGTTGAAGGGCCCACCATCGTCTATGGCTACACCTTC CSVEGPTIVYGYTF
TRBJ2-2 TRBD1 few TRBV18 TGTGCCAGCTCACCACAGGACAGGGCGGACACCGGGGAGCTGTTTTTT CASSPQDRADTGELFF
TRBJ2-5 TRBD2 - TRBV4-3 TGCGCCAGCAGCCAAGATCGGCCTAGCGGGAGAGAGACCCAGTACTTC CASSQDRPSGRETQYF
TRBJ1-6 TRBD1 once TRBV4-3 TGCGCCAGCAGCCAAGTGGCGACAGGGCAAAATCCCCTCCACTTT CASSQVATGQNPLHF
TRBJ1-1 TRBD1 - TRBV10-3 TGTGCCATCAGTCCGGGACAGGGTATGAACACTGAAGCTTTCTTT CAISPGQGMNTEAFF
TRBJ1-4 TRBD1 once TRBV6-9 TGTGCCAGCAGGATACAGGGGTACGAAAAACTGTTTTTT CASRIQGYEKLFF
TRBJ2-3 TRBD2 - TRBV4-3 TGCGCCAGCAGCCAAGATTGGAGGACTAGCGGCACAGATACGCAGTATTTT CASSQDWRTSGTDTQYF
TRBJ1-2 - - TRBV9 TGTGCCAGCAGTAGAGAATGGGGACTGGTGAATGAAGGCTACACCTTC CASSREWGLVNEGYTF
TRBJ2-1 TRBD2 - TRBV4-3 TGCGCCAGCAGCCAAGATGTAAATGCGGGAGGCTTACCCCTTAATGAGCAGTTCTTC CASSQDVNAGGLPLNEQFF
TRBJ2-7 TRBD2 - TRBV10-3 TGTGCCATCAGTGAGTCGGCGGGGGGGTCCTACGAGCAGTACTTC CAISESAGGSYEQYF
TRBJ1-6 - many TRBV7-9 TGTGCCAGCAGCTTAGGGGGCAGCCATAATTCACCCCTCCACTTT CASSLGGSHNSPLHF
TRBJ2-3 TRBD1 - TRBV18 TGTGCCAGCTCAGAACTCAGGACAGGGGTTACAGATACGCAGTATTTT CASSELRTGVTDTQYF